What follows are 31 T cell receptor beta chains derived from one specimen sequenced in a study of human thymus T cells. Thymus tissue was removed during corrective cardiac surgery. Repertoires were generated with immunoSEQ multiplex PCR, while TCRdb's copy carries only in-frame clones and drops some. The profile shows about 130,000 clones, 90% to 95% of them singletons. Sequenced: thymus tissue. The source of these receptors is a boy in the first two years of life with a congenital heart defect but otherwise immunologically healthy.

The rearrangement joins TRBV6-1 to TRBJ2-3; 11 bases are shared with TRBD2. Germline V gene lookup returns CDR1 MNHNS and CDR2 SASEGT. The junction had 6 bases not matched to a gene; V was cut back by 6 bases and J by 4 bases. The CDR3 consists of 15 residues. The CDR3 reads CASSQTSGEADTQYF. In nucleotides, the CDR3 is TGTGCCAGCAGCCAGACTAGCGGGGAAGCAGATACGCAGTATTTT.

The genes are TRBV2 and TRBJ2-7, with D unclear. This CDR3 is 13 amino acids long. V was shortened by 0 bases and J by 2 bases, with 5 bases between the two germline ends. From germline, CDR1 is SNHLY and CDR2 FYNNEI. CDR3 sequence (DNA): TGTGCCAGCAGTGAAGCCCCAGCCTACGAGCAGTACTTC. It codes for CASSEAPAYEQYF.

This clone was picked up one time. CDR3 region: CASSLLVGATNEKLFF. The CDR3, as DNA: TGCGCCAGCAGCTTACTGGTGGGGGCAACTAATGAAAAACTGTTTTTT. This chain connects TRBV5-1 to TRBJ1-4; maybe TRBD1 (5 bases). There are 16 residues in the CDR3. The germline CDR1 and CDR2 sequences are SGHRS and YFSETQ. V lost 2 bases and J 0 bases, leaving 11 bases between the germline ends.

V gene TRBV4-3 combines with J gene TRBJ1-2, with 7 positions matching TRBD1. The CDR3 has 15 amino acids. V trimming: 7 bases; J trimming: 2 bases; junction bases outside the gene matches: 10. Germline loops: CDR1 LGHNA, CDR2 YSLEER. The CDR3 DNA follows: TGCGCCAGCAAAGGGACAGCCCAGGCCAACTATGGCTACACCTTC. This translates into CASKGTAQANYGYTF.

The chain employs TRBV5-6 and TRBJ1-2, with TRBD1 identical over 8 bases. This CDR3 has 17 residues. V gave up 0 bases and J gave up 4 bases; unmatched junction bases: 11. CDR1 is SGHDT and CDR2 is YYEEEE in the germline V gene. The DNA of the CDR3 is TGTGCCAGCAGCTTGGCTTGGAGCGGACAGGGCCCCTATGGCTACACCTTC. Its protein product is CASSLAWSGQGPYGYTF.

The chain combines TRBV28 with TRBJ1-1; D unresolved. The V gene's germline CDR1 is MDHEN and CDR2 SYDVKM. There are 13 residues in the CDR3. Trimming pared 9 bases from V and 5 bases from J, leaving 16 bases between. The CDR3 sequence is CASLGERTTEAFF. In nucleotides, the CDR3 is TGTGCCAGTTTGGGAGAAAGAACAACTGAAGCTTTCTTT.

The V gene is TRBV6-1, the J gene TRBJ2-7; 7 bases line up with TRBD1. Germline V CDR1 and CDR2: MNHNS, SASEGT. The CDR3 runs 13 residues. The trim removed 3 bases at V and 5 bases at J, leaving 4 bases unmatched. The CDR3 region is CASSDNQGDEQYF. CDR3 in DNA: TGTGCCAGCAGTGATAACCAGGGGGACGAGCAGTACTTC.

CDR3 protein: CASSLGSGKYNEQFF. The CDR3 DNA follows: TGTGCCAGCAGCTTAGGTAGCGGAAAATACAATGAGCAGTTCTTC. The chain uses TRBV7-9 and TRBJ2-1; D perhaps matches TRBD2 (6 bases). CDR1 is SEHNR and CDR2 is FQNEAQ in the germline V gene (reference sequence). The CDR3 is 15 amino acids. V lost 1 base and J lost 4, with 11 bases in between. The full variable domain, its missing parts supplied by reference TRBV7-9 and TRBJ2-1, is DTGVSQNPRHKITKRGQNVTFRCDPISEHNRLYWYRQTLGQGPEFLTYFQNEAQLEKSRLLSDRFSAERPKGSFSTLEIQRTEQGDSAMYLCASSLGSGKYNEQFFGPGTRLTVL.

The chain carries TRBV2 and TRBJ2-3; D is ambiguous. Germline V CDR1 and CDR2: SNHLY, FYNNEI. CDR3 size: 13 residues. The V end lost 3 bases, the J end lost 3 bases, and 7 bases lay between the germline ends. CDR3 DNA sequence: TGTGCCAGCAGTGAGAACTCTACAGATACGCAGTATTTT. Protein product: CASSENSTDTQYF.

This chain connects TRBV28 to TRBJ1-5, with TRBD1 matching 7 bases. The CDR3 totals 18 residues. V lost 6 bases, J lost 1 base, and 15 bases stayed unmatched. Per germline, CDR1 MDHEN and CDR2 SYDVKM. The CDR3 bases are TGTGCCAGCAGCACGACCTTTGGGGCAGGGGGAAGCAATCAGCCCCAGCATTTT. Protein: CASSTTFGAGGSNQPQHF.

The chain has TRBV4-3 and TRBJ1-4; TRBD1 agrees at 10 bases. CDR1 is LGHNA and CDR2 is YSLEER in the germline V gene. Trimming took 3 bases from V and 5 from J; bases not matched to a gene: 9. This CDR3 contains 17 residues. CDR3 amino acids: CASSHDSPGQGNEKLFF. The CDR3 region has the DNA TGCGCCAGCAGCCACGACTCGCCGGGACAGGGGAATGAAAAACTGTTTTTT.

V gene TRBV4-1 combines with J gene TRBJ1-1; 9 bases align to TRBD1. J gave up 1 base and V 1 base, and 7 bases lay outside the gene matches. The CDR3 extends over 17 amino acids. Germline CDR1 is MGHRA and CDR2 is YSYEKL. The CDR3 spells CASSQARTGVGNTEAFF. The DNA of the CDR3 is TGCGCCAGCAGCCAAGCTAGGACAGGGGTCGGGAACACTGAAGCTTTCTTT.

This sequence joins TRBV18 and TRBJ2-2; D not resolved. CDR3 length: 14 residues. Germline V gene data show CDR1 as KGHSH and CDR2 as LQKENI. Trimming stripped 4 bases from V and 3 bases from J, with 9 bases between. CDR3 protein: CASSRPNHTGELFF. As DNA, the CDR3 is TGTGCCAGCTCACGTCCTAATCACACCGGGGAGCTGTTTTTT.

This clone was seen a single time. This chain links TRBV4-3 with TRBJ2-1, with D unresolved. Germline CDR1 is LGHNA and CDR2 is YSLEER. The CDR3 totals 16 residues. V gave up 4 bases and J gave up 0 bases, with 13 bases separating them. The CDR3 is CASSLCGVGSYNEQFF. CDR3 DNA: TGCGCCAGCAGCCTTTGTGGGGTGGGCTCCTACAATGAGCAGTTCTTC.

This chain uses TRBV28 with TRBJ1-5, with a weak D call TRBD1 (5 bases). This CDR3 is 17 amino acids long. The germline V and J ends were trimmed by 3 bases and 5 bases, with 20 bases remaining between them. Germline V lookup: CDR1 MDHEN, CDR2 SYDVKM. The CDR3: CASSFYLDKALDQPQHF. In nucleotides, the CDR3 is TGTGCCAGCAGTTTTTATCTGGACAAAGCCCTGGATCAGCCCCAGCATTTT.

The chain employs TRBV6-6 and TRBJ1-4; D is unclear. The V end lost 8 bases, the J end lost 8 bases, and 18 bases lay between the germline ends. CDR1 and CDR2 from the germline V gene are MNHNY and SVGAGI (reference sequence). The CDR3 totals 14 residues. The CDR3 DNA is TGTGCCAGCGGCCCTACGCCTAGGAGGGAAAAACTGTTTTTT. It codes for CASGPTPRREKLFF.

The CDR3, as DNA: TGTGCCACCAGCAGAGGGCAGGGGTACCAAGAGACCCAGTACTTC. Protein sequence: CATSRGQGYQETQYF. J is TRBJ2-5 and V is TRBV15, with D possibly matching TRBD1 (6 bases). V was pared by 1 base and J by 0 bases, with 9 bases between. The length of the CDR3 is 15 residues. The germline CDR1 and CDR2 sequences are LNHNV and YYDKDF (reference sequence).

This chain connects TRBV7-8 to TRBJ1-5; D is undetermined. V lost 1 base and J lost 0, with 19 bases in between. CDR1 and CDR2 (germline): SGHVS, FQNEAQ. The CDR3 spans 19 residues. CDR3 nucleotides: TGTGCCAGCAGCTTAGTGTTAGCCCCTTTTGGAGCTAGCAATCAGCCCCAGCATTTT. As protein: CASSLVLAPFGASNQPQHF.

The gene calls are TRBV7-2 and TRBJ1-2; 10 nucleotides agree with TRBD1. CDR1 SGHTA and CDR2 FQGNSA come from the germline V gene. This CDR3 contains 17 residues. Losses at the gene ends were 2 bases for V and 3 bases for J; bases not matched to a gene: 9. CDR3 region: CASSLSPRTGGYYGYTF. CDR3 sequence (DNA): TGTGCCAGCAGCTTATCCCCCCGGACAGGGGGGTACTATGGCTACACCTTC. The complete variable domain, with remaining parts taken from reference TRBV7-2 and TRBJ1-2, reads GAGVSQSPSNKVTEKGKDVELRCDPISGHTALYWYRQSLGQGLEFLIYFQGNSAPDKSGLPSDRFSAERTGGSVSTLTIQRTQQEDSAVYLCASSLSPRTGGYYGYTFGSGTRLTVV.

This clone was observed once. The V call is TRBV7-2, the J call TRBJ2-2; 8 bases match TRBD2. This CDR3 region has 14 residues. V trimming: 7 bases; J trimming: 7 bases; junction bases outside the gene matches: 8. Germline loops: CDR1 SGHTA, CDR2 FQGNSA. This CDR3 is CASTESGGGGELFF. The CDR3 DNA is TGTGCCAGCACGGAAAGCGGGGGAGGCGGGGAGCTGTTTTTT.

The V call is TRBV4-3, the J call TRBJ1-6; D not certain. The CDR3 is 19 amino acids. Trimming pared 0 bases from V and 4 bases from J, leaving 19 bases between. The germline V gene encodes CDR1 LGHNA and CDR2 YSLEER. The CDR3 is CASSQDLWAGPFYNSPLHF. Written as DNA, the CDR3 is TGCGCCAGCAGCCAAGATCTTTGGGCAGGTCCCTTTTATAATTCACCCCTCCACTTT.

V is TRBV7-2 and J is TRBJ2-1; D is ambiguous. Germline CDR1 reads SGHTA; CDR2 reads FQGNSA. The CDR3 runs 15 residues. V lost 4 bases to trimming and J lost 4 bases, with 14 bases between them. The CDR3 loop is CASSYALGVYNEQFF. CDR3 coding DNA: TGTGCCAGCAGCTACGCGCTGGGTGTTTACAATGAGCAGTTCTTC.

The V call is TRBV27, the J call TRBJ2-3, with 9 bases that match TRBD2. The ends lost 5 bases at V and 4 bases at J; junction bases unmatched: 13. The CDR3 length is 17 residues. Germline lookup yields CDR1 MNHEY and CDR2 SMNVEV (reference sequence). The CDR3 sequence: CASSPTRGGAGADTQYF. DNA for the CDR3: TGTGCCAGCAGTCCGACACGCGGGGGGGCCGGGGCAGATACGCAGTATTTT.

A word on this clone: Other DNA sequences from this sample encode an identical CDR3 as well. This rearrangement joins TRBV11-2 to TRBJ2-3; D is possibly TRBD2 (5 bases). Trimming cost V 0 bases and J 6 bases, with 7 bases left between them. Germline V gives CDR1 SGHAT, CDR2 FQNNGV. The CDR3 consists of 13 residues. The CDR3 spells CASSLEGGDTQYF. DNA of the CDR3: TGTGCCAGCAGCTTAGAGGGCGGGGATACGCAGTATTTT.

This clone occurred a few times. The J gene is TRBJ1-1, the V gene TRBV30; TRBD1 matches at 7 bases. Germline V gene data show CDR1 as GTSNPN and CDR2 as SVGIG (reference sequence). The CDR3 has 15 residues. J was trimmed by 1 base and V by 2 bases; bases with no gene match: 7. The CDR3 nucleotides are TGTGCCTGGAGTCGGAAGGGACAGACGAACACTGAAGCTTTCTTT. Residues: CAWSRKGQTNTEAFF.

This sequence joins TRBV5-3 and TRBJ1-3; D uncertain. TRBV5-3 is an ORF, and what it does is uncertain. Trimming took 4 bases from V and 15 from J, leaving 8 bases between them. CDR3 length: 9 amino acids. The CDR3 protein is CARSHPEYF. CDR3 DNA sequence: TGTGCCAGAAGCCACCCAGAATATTTT.

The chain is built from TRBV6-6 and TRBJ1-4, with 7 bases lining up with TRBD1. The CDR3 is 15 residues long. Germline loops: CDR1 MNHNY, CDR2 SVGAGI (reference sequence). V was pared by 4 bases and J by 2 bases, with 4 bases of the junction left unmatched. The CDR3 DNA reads TGTGCCAGCAGTTCACTACAGGGGACTAATGAAAAACTGTTTTTT. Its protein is CASSSLQGTNEKLFF.

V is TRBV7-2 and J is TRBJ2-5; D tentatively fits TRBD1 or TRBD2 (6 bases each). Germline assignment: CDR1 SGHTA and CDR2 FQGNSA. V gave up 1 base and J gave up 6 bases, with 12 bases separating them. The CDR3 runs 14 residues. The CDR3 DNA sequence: TGTGCCAGCAGCTTAGAGGGGGGACCAAAGACCCAGTACTTC. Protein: CASSLEGGPKTQYF.

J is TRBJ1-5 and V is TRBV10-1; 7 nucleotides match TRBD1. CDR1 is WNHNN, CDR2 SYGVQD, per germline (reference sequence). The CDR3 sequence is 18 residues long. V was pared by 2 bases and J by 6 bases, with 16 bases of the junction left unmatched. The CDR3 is CASSEPDRAPPNRQPQHF. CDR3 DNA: TGCGCCAGCAGTGAGCCCGACAGGGCACCCCCCAATCGTCAGCCCCAGCATTTT.

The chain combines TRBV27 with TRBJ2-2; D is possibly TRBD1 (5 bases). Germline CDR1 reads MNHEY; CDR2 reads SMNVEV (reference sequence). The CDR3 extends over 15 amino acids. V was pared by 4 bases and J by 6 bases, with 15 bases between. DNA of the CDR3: TGTGCCAGCAGTTCAAGCGAGGTGGGGCCCGGGGAGCTGTTTTTT. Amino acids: CASSSSEVGPGELFF.

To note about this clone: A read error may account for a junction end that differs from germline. The CDR3 is CASKMTYF. For the CDR3, the DNA is TGCGCCAGCAAGATGACTTATTTT. The chain carries TRBV10-2 and TRBJ1-5; D is undetermined. The germline gives CDR1 WSHSY, CDR2 SAAADI. There are 8 residues in the CDR3.